The rows below give T cell receptor beta chains drawn from one sample of a study of cytomegalovirus exposure and HLA in healthy donors. Profiled with immunoSEQ multiplex PCR; TCRdb holds only in-frame clones, not every one. This repertoire comprises approximately 46,000 clones; its ten largest clones make up over 7%. Sample: PBMCs. The receptors were gathered from a male donor in good health and CMV-seronegative. Both conserved end residues are part of each CDR3. A D gene is named only where the DNA matches it firmly. Clone size, where shown, is once, few, many, or a class for clones that have expanded.

>TRBD2|TRBV5-1|TRBJ2-1|-
TGCGCCAGCAGCATAGCGGGGTACTCCTACAATGAGCAGTTCTTC
CASSIAGYSYNEQFF
>-|TRBV6-5|TRBJ2-7|-
TGTGCCAGCAGTTTGGTCAACGGCTACGAGCAGTACTTC
CASSLVNGYEQYF
>TRBD1|TRBV5-1|TRBJ2-5|-
TGCGCCAGCAGCACCACAGGGGGCTTCGAAGAGACCCAGTACTTC
CASSTTGGFEETQYF
>TRBD2|TRBV29-1|TRBJ2-1|-
TGCAGCGTTGAACGAGGACTAGGGGCCGTCTATGAGCAGTTCTTC
CSVERGLGAVYEQFF
>-|TRBV7-2|TRBJ1-5|-
TGTGCCAGCAGCTCCGCTTCAGTTCAACCCCAGCCCCAGCATTTT
CASSSASVQPQPQHF
>TRBD2|TRBV13|TRBJ2-3|-
TGTGCCAGCAGCTTGGCGCTCGGGACTAGCGGGAGGCAGGTCACAGATACGCAGTATTTT
CASSLALGTSGRQVTDTQYF
>TRBD1|TRBV19|TRBJ1-5|-
TGTGCCAGTAGTCCAAGACCGGGACAGGGGAGTTATCAGCCCCAGCATTTT
CASSPRPGQGSYQPQHF
>TRBD2|TRBV2|TRBJ2-7|-
TGTGCCAGCAGTGAAGGCAGCGGGAGGACAGGCCACGAGCAGTACTTC
CASSEGSGRTGHEQYF
>-|TRBV6-5|TRBJ2-3|-
TGTGCCAGCAGGTCCTGGACAACTAGCACAGATACGCAGTATTTT
CASRSWTTSTDTQYF
>-|TRBV29-1|TRBJ1-5|-
TGCAGCGTTGAAGCACTGCCAGGGGCAGCCCAGCATTTT
CSVEALPGAAQHF
>TRBD1|TRBV6-5|TRBJ1-2|-
TGTGCCAGCAGCCGACAGGGGTCACCCTATGGCTACACCTTC
CASSRQGSPYGYTF
>-|TRBV19|TRBJ1-5|-
TGTGCCAGTAGTATAGGCGGCCATCAGCCCCAGCATTTT
CASSIGGHQPQHF
>TRBD2|TRBV28|TRBJ2-3|-
TGTGCCAGCATCACACTAAGCGGGAGCGGGGTAGATACGCAGTATTTT
CASITLSGSGVDTQYF
>-|TRBV6-1|TRBJ2-2|-
TGTGCCAGCAGTGTCCTGGGACTGGACACCGGGGAGCTGTTTTTT
CASSVLGLDTGELFF
>TRBD2|TRBV30|TRBJ2-1|-
TGTGCCTGGAGTGAAACGGGACTAGCCTACAATGAGCAGTTCTTC
CAWSETGLAYNEQFF
>TRBD2|TRBV4-2|TRBJ2-7|-
TGTGCCAGCAGCCAAGATCCGTCGGGAGGGCCCTACGAGCAGTACTTC
CASSQDPSGGPYEQYF
>-|TRBV18|TRBJ2-3|-
TGTGCCAGCTCACGCGGGGGCTTCAGGGAGACGCAGTATTTT
CASSRGGFRETQYF
>-|TRBV2|TRBJ2-5|-
TGTGCCAGCAGGGAGGACTGGACAGAGACCCAGTACTTC
CASREDWTETQYF
>-|TRBV4-1|TRBJ2-7|-
TGCGCCAGCAGCCAAGAGCGCGGGCCAACCTACGAGCAGTACTTC
CASSQERGPTYEQYF
>-|TRBV6-1|TRBJ2-1|medium-sized
TGTGCCAGCAGGTCGGGCTCGAGGGATGAGCAGTTCTTC
CASRSGSRDEQFF